This is a list of T cell receptor beta chains from one sample in a study of OX40 agonist ivuxolimab in advanced cancers. Libraries were prepared by immunoSEQ multiplex PCR; TCRdb keeps only in-frame clonotypes and omits some of them. The repertoire has over 100,000 clones, approximately 90% of them found once; the top ten carry around 0.53%. Specimen: CD4+ or CD8+ T cells sorted from blood, collected in a trial of the OX40 agonist ivuxolimab. Receptors were obtained from an adult with an advanced solid tumor such as melanoma, head and neck, liver or kidney cancer. CDR3s include the opening cysteine and the closing phenylalanine or tryptophan. Where a row states a size, it is once, few, many or the class of an expanded clone; other rows omit it.

V gene	clone size	CDR3 protein
TRBV19	.	CASSIDHPPRGPNAYEQYF
TRBV7-3	.	CASSFSGAAGETQYF
TRBV15	few	CATSGGRAGNQPQHF
TRBV5-8	once	CASSLAAADLNEKLFF
TRBV11-2	.	CASSLSSGGPTGELFF
TRBV28	.	CASSEINYGYTF
TRBV19	.	CASSADRGIPETQYF
TRBV7-2	.	CASSYGTGLETQYF
TRBV7-8	.	CASSLERRGLVYEQYF
TRBV19	.	CASNGYLGELFF